Listed below are T cell receptor beta chains from one sample, sequenced in a study of cytomegalovirus exposure and HLA in healthy donors. Repertoires were generated with immunoSEQ multiplex PCR, while TCRdb's copy carries only in-frame clones and drops some. The data show 80,000 or so clones, 70% to 85% seen once. Sample: PBMCs. These receptors originate from a man aged 25-40 years in good health and CMV-seropositive. CDR3s include the opening cysteine and the closing phenylalanine or tryptophan. A D gene is named only where the DNA matches it firmly. Clone sizes are given selectively: once, few, many, or a class where the clone is expanded.

V gene	D gene	J gene	clone size	CDR3 protein
TRBV29-1	.	TRBJ1-1	.	CSVVAANTEAFF
TRBV4-3	TRBD1	TRBJ2-7	.	CASTGLGTGSYEQYF
TRBV5-1	.	TRBJ1-1	few	CASLDSLNTEAFF
TRBV5-1	.	TRBJ2-6	.	CASSFSGANSGANVLTF
TRBV6-5	.	TRBJ1-5	.	CASSSRDSNQPQHF
TRBV28	TRBD1	TRBJ1-5	.	CASSTRDRVRSNQPQHF
TRBV9	TRBD2	TRBJ2-7	.	CASSATSGSSYEQYF
TRBV11-1	.	TRBJ1-1	.	CASRPGQKNTEAFF
TRBV6-5	TRBD1	TRBJ1-6	.	CASSYNTGGYNSPLHF
TRBV10-2	.	TRBJ1-5	.	CATTERVRQPQHF
TRBV2	TRBD1	TRBJ2-6	.	CASSVRQGARGANVLTF
TRBV14	TRBD2	TRBJ2-3	.	CASNQSTSGGLRDTQYF
TRBV5-1	TRBD1	TRBJ1-2	.	CASSLQDRGGYGYTF
TRBV19	TRBD2	TRBJ2-1	.	CASSPRTSGGPGEQFF
TRBV15	.	TRBJ1-5	.	CATSSRRQAAFNQPQHF
TRBV6-6	TRBD1	TRBJ1-1	few	CASSPDRVGEAFF
TRBV5-1	TRBD2	TRBJ2-3	.	CASSLLAGGTDTQYF
TRBV5-3	.	TRBJ2-7	.	CARSLLPPNEQYF
TRBV28	.	TRBJ2-7	.	CAGGMEDRYEQYF
TRBV5-1	TRBD1	TRBJ1-3	.	CASSLEGQGVDTIYF
TRBV19	TRBD1	TRBJ2-1	.	CASTEGGQGEQFF
TRBV6-6	TRBD2	TRBJ2-3	once	CASSAGTSVSTDTQYF
TRBV9	TRBD2	TRBJ2-1	.	CASSVSGLAVSTRSYNEQFF
TRBV5-4	.	TRBJ2-7	once	CATARASAYEQYF
TRBV4-2	.	TRBJ1-1	.	CASSQEARVNTEAFF
TRBV6-5	TRBD1	TRBJ1-1	.	CASSRDSPNTEAFF
TRBV6-1	TRBD2	TRBJ2-7	.	CASSQTSGDSYEQYF
TRBV7-9	TRBD2	TRBJ2-3	.	CASSLGLAGGDTQYF
TRBV6-1	.	TRBJ1-1	.	CASSDSLNTEAFF
TRBV28	.	TRBJ2-7	.	CASSLPMEGQNEQYF
TRBV5-4	TRBD2	TRBJ2-2	.	CASTRTSEAGELFF
TRBV6-6	.	TRBJ1-3	.	CASSYVGRGRGNTIYF
TRBV4-1	TRBD2	TRBJ2-7	.	CASSLGGGDEQYF
TRBV6-7	TRBD2	TRBJ2-7	.	CASSYPGGLHSYEQYF
TRBV18	TRBD1	TRBJ1-4	.	CASSPQGAVREKLFF